The source of this T cell receptor beta chain is a study of OX40 agonist ivuxolimab in advanced cancers. Study context: Patients with prior anti-PD-1, anti-PD-L1 or anti-CTLA-4 therapy were eligible; less than 50% had some.

Some clones are missing from TCRdb's copy, which holds only in-frame ones; the method was immunoSEQ multiplex PCR. The data contain 90,000 to 150,000 clones, roughly nine tenths of them singletons. About this clone itself: What it binds is unknown.

The study's findings and limits: Clonal expansion from baseline to week 6 occurred in both CD4+ and CD8+ T cells. The antigens recognized by the expanded peripheral T cells, that is their antigen specificity, were not determined.

The V and J ends lost 3 bases and 5 bases respectively, with 1 base between them. CDR3 length: 11 residues. CDR1 and CDR2 from the germline V gene are SGHAT and FQNNGV. The input for sequencing was CD4+ or CD8+ T cells sorted from blood, taken in a trial of the OX40 agonist ivuxolimab. This sequence joins TRBV11-2 and TRBJ1-4, with D unresolved. The clonotype was recovered from an adult with an advanced solid tumor such as melanoma, head and neck, liver or kidney cancer. The CDR3, as DNA: TGTGCCAGCAGCTTCAATGAAAAACTGTTTTTT. Protein: CASSFNEKLFF.